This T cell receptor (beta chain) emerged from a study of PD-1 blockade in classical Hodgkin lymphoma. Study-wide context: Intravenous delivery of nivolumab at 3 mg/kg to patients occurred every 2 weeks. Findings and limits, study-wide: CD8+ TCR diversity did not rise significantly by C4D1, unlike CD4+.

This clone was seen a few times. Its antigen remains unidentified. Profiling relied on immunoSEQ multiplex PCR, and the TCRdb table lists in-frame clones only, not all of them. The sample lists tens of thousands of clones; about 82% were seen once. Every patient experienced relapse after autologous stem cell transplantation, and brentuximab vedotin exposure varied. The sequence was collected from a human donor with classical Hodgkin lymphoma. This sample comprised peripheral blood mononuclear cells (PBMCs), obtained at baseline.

CDR3 coding DNA: TGTGCCAGCAGTTACGGGGAGGGTCCAGAGACCCAGTACTTC. Protein sequence: CASSYGEGPETQYF. V is TRBV6-5 and J is TRBJ2-5; 7 bases agree with TRBD2. The V gene end was trimmed by 2 bases and the J gene end by 4 bases; junction bases not matched to a gene: 4. There are 14 residues in the CDR3. Germline values: CDR1 MNHEY, CDR2 SVGAGI.